These 30 T cell receptor beta chains were sequenced from one sample in a study of cytomegalovirus exposure and HLA in healthy donors (dated by TCRdb to between 2016 and 2019). The library relied on the immunoSEQ multiplex PCR assay. The multiplex PCR relied on a mix of 60 forward primers for TCR Vbeta segments and 13 reverse primers for TCR Jbeta segments. TCRdb mirrors the immuneACCESS table, restricted to in-frame sequences. Some clones are absent from its copies; in checked studies, under half trace to an unresolved V gene, and the reason for the others is unknown. Here the sample has approximately 250,000 clones; around 84% occur a single time. The ten largest clonotypes hold 0.2% to 0.25% of the sample. The sequenced sample consisted of PBMCs. These TCRs come from a girl aged 2 to 10 in good health and CMV-seronegative.

This clone turned up a few times. The V and J genes are TRBV5-4 and TRBJ2-3; TRBD1 aligns across 9 bases. The ends lost 4 bases at V and 4 bases at J; junction bases unmatched: 4. The CDR3 spans 14 residues. The germline gives CDR1 SGHNT, CDR2 YYREEE (reference sequence). The CDR3 DNA follows: TGTGCCAGCAGCGGGGACAGGGCATCAGATACGCAGTATTTT. It codes for CASSGDRASDTQYF.

CDR3 nucleotide sequence: TGCGCCAGCAGCCGACGGACAGGGGGCTTCAATGAGCAGTTCTTC. Translating it yields CASSRRTGGFNEQFF. This chain links TRBV4-1 with TRBJ2-1; 11 nucleotides line up with TRBD1. Germline V gene lookup returns CDR1 MGHRA and CDR2 YSYEKL. V lost 4 bases and J lost 6; bases outside the gene matches: 5. The CDR3 runs to 15 residues.

The rearrangement uses TRBV29-1 and TRBJ1-4; perhaps TRBD1 as D (6 bases). The ends were cut back, 6 bases at V and 7 bases at J, with 15 bases in the middle. Germline V gene lookup returns CDR1 SQVTM and CDR2 ANQGSEA. The CDR3 length is 13 residues. The CDR3 DNA reads as TGCAGCGTCATTCAGGGGTTAGGTGAAAAACTGTTTTTT. Translated: CSVIQGLGEKLFF. The full variable domain, completed using reference TRBV29-1 and TRBJ1-4, is SAVISQKPSRDICQRGTSLTIQCQVDSQVTMMFWYRQQPGQSLTLIATANQGSEATYESGFVIDKFPISRPNLTFSTLTVSNMSPEDSSIYLCSVIQGLGEKLFFGSGTQLSVL.

The V and J genes are TRBV27 and TRBJ2-1; D is ambiguous. Germline lookup yields CDR1 MNHEY and CDR2 SMNVEV (reference sequence). The CDR3 sequence is 14 residues long. The germline V and J ends were trimmed by 5 bases and 9 bases, with 17 bases remaining between them. The CDR3 coding sequence is TGTGCCAGCAGTCCCGCCGCATCTAACGTTGAGCAGTTCTTC. It codes for CASSPAASNVEQFF.

V usage is TRBV14 and J usage is TRBJ2-5, with 7 bases lining up with TRBD2. The J call could be wrong; TRBJ2-7 is a better fit for the DNA end. This CDR3 comprises 16 residues. Germline V lookup: CDR1 SGHDN, CDR2 FVKESK. The CDR3 spells CASSQFLGGGSYEQYF. The CDR3 DNA reads as TGTGCCAGCAGCCAATTCCTCGGCGGGGGCTCCTACGAGCAGTACTTC.

This rearrangement joins TRBV7-9 to TRBJ2-3; 9 nucleotides align to TRBD2. This CDR3 is built from 15 residues. Germline values: CDR1 SEHNR, CDR2 FQNEAQ (reference sequence). Trimming at V came to 3 bases and at J to 8 bases, leaving 9 bases not matched to a gene. The CDR3 reads CASSLASGVLGTQYF. The CDR3 bases are TGTGCCAGCAGCTTGGCTAGCGGGGTATTGGGTACGCAGTATTTT.

The chain combines TRBV5-8 with TRBJ2-7; 9 bases align to TRBD1. There are 14 residues in the CDR3. The trim removed 0 bases at V and 5 bases at J, leaving 3 bases unmatched. Germline CDR1 and CDR2: SGHTS and YDEGEE. CDR3 bases: TGTGCCAGCAGCTTGGGACAGGGGGTCCACGAGCAGTACTTC. Translating gives CASSLGQGVHEQYF.

This clone appeared a few times. The chain recombines TRBV29-1 with TRBJ1-2; D unclear. CDR1 and CDR2 (germline): SQVTM, ANQGSEA. Trimming took 4 bases from V and 7 from J, leaving 16 bases between them. The CDR3 sequence is 13 residues long. The CDR3 sequence: CSVVLHLEAGYTF. The CDR3, as DNA: TGCAGCGTTGTCCTGCATTTAGAGGCTGGCTACACCTTC.

This sequence joins TRBV27 and TRBJ1-1, with D possibly matching TRBD1 (5 bases). From germline, CDR1 is MNHEY and CDR2 SMNVEV (reference sequence). V lost 3 bases, J lost 1 base, and 15 bases lay in between. This CDR3 contains 16 residues. The CDR3 bases are TGTGCCAGCAGTTTCGCAGGGTGGGAAGGGAACACTGAAGCTTTCTTT. Translation gives CASSFAGWEGNTEAFF.

The V gene is TRBV6-6, the J gene TRBJ2-1, with 12 bases identical to TRBD2. Germline-derived CDR1 and CDR2 are MNHNY and SVGAGI (reference sequence). J lost 4 bases, V lost 5 bases, and 3 bases had no gene match. The CDR3 runs 15 residues. The CDR3 spells CASSPSGGVYNEQFF. CDR3 bases: TGTGCCAGCAGTCCTAGCGGGGGGGTTTACAATGAGCAGTTCTTC.

J is TRBJ2-3 and V is TRBV29-1, with 14 bases aligning to TRBD2. Germline V CDR1 and CDR2: SQVTM, ANQGSEA. The V and J ends lost 1 base and 3 bases, in that order; junction bases with no gene match: 3. This CDR3 spans 16 amino acids. CDR3 in DNA: TGCAGCGTTGAAGCGGGACTAGCGGGAGTTACAGATACGCAGTATTTT. Protein product: CSVEAGLAGVTDTQYF.

The chain is built from TRBV18 and TRBJ2-1; weak D call: TRBD2 (5 bases). CDR1 is KGHSH, CDR2 LQKENI, per germline. The V end lost 0 bases, the J end lost 5 bases, and 11 bases lay between the germline ends. The CDR3 is 15 residues long. The CDR3 protein is CASSPPLERDNEQFF. The CDR3 nucleotides read TGTGCCAGCTCACCACCGCTAGAGAGGGACAATGAGCAGTTCTTC.

The chain recombines TRBV6-5 with TRBJ2-7, with D maybe TRBD1 (5 bases). Germline lookup yields CDR1 MNHEY and CDR2 SVGAGI. CDR3 length equals 11 residues. The V gene lost 6 bases and the J gene lost 6 bases, with 9 bases spanning the gap. The CDR3: CASRGPCEQYF. CDR3 in DNA: TGTGCCAGCAGGGGGCCCTGCGAGCAGTACTTC.

CDR3 in DNA: TGTGCCAGCAGGCCAGCGGGAGACTCCTACAATGAGCAGTTCTTC. It yields the protein CASRPAGDSYNEQFF. The genes are TRBV25-1 and TRBJ2-1, with 8 bases that match TRBD2. There are 15 residues in the CDR3. Per germline, CDR1 MGHDK and CDR2 SYGVNS. Unmatched junction bases numbered 4, after V lost 6 bases and J lost 0 bases.

The CDR3 coding sequence is TGTGCCAGCAGTAGTCCTAGCAGGGAGCTGTTTTTT. It yields the protein CASSSPSRELFF. The rearrangement uses TRBV6-6 and TRBJ2-2, with a weak D call TRBD2 (5 bases). CDR1 and CDR2 (germline): MNHNY, SVGAGI (reference sequence). Trimming stripped 5 bases from V and 9 bases from J, with 10 bases between. This CDR3 is built from 12 residues.

The V and J genes are TRBV9 and TRBJ2-7; a possible D gene is TRBD1 (5 bases). Germline assignment: CDR1 SGDLS and CDR2 YYNGEE. V was cut by 4 bases and J by 0 bases, with 23 bases left in between. The CDR3 length is 18 residues. CDR3 bases: TGTGCCAGCAGCCCTTCCGGACGAGCACTGACAGCCTCCTACGAGCAGTACTTC. This codes for CASSPSGRALTASYEQYF. Based on the CDR3 plus reference TRBV9 and TRBJ2-7, the full variable domain is DSGVTQTPKHLITATGQRVTLRCSPRSGDLSVYWYQQSLDQGLQFLIQYYNGEERAKGNILERFSAQQFPDLHSELNLSSLELGDSALYFCASSPSGRALTASYEQYFGPGTRLTVT.

This chain links TRBV5-4 with TRBJ2-2, with 9 bases lining up with TRBD1. V dropped 5 bases and J dropped 6; count of bases not matched to a gene: 8. This CDR3 comprises 15 residues. Germline V gene data show CDR1 as SGHNT and CDR2 as YYREEE (reference sequence). The CDR3 nucleotides read TGTGCCAGCAGATGGGGACAGGGAAGAGCCGGGGAGCTGTTTTTT. This sequence encodes CASRWGQGRAGELFF.

This rearrangement joins TRBV30 to TRBJ2-1; 8 bases are shared with TRBD2. Germline assignment: CDR1 GTSNPN and CDR2 SVGIG (reference sequence). The J segment lost 5 bases and the V segment lost 4 bases, leaving 19 bases of the junction unmatched. The CDR3 is made up of 18 amino acids. As DNA, the CDR3 is TGTGCCTGGAACGCAGCGGGAGTGGCTATTTTTGGAGACAATGAGCAGTTCTTC. Residues: CAWNAAGVAIFGDNEQFF.

The CDR3 DNA sequence: TGTGCCAGCTCACCGACAGGGGATCAGCCCCAGCATTTT. Its protein is CASSPTGDQPQHF. The V call is TRBV18, the J call TRBJ1-5; TRBD1 matches 8 bases. Germline loops: CDR1 KGHSH, CDR2 LQKENI. V lost 3 bases to trimming and J lost 5 bases; unmatched junction nucleotides: 0. There are 13 residues in the CDR3.

The V and J genes are TRBV7-8 and TRBJ1-2; possibly TRBD1 for D (5 bases). This CDR3 comprises 15 residues. Trimming pared 5 bases from V and 8 bases from J, leaving 21 bases between. Germline assignment: CDR1 SGHVS and CDR2 FQNEAQ. CDR3 bases: TGTGCCAGCAGCCAAACCGACAGAATCGTCGGGGGCTACACCTTC. This translates into CASSQTDRIVGGYTF.

The table lists this clone with a few counts. The V and J genes are TRBV25-1 and TRBJ1-2; maybe TRBD1 (6 bases). V was clipped by 7 bases and J by 3 bases, with 15 bases between them. In germline, CDR1 is MGHDK, CDR2 SYGVNS. This CDR3 has 14 residues. The CDR3 nucleotides read TGTGCCAGCACAAGGGCAGGGGCTGACTATGGCTACACCTTC. It specifies CASTRAGADYGYTF.

This clone has just one count. This chain connects TRBV20-1 to TRBJ2-3, with 7 bases lining up with TRBD2. V lost 3 bases, J lost 6 bases, and 0 bases stayed unmatched. Germline-derived CDR1 and CDR2 are DFQATT and SNEGSKA (reference sequence). This CDR3 contains 11 residues. The chain's CDR3 is CSARTSDTQYF. Here the CDR3 DNA reads TGCAGTGCTAGGACTAGCGATACGCAGTATTTT.

The genes are TRBV6-5 and TRBJ1-6; 8 bases are shared with TRBD1. CDR3 length: 14 amino acids. With V trimmed by 6 bases and J by 9 bases, 7 bases remained unmatched. CDR1 is MNHEY and CDR2 is SVGAGI in the germline V gene. The CDR3 spells CASRTGTGLSPLHF. The DNA for the CDR3 is TGTGCCAGCAGAACCGGGACAGGCCTTTCACCCCTCCACTTT.

CDR3 sequence: CASRDDRPYNEQFF. The CDR3 nucleotides are TGTGCCAGTAGAGATGACAGGCCCTACAATGAGCAGTTCTTC. The chain employs TRBV19 and TRBJ2-1; perhaps TRBD1 as D (6 bases). The CDR3 spans 14 residues. V was pared by 6 bases and J by 2 bases, with 11 bases between. CDR1 and CDR2 (germline): LNHDA, SQIVND (reference sequence). The full variable domain, rest sourced from reference TRBV19 and TRBJ2-1, is DGGITQSPKYLFRKEGQNVTLSCEQNLNHDAMYWYRQDPGQGLRLIYYSQIVNDFQKGDIAEGYSVSREKKESFPLTVTSAQKNPTAFYLCASRDDRPYNEQFFGPGTRLTVL.

The V gene is TRBV12-2, the J gene TRBJ2-5; the table's D call of TRBD1 was not tested on the DNA. TRBV12-2 is a pseudogene locus. The CDR3 length is 17 residues. CDR3 in DNA: TGTGCAAGTCGCATCTCTCGACATAGAAAATACCAAGAGACCCAGTACTTC. The encoded protein is CASRISRHRKYQETQYF.

The rearrangement uses TRBV11-2 and TRBJ1-6; D perhaps matches TRBD1 (5 bases). Per the germline V gene, CDR1 is SGHAT and CDR2 is FQNNGV. V lost 4 bases to trimming and J lost 6 bases, with 10 bases between them. The CDR3 is made up of 14 amino acids. The CDR3: CASSSRGLNSPLHF. CDR3 DNA: TGTGCCAGCAGCTCCCGGGGACTTAATTCACCCCTCCACTTT.

The chain is built from TRBV5-4 and TRBJ2-7; 10 positions agree with TRBD1. The CDR3 has 14 amino acids. V shed 2 bases, J shed 3 bases, and the junction held 2 bases outside the gene matches. Per germline, CDR1 SGHNT and CDR2 YYREEE (reference sequence). CDR3 coding DNA: TGTGCCAGCAGCTTAGACAGGGGGCTCTACGAGCAGTACTTC. This codes for CASSLDRGLYEQYF.

The gene calls are TRBV5-1 and TRBJ2-5; 11 bases line up with TRBD2. Matching the DNA end better, TRBJ2-7 makes the J call doubtful. The V gene's germline CDR1 is SGHRS and CDR2 YFSETQ. This CDR3 spans 16 amino acids. CDR3 sequence (DNA): TGCGCCAGCAGCCTACCACTAGCGGGAGCGGCCGGCGAGCAGTACTTC. Translating it yields CASSLPLAGAAGEQYF.

This clone was detected only a few times. This chain joins TRBV30 and TRBJ1-5; TRBD1 aligns across 9 bases. This CDR3 region has 15 residues. Germline CDR1 GTSNPN, CDR2 SVGIG (reference sequence). After removal of 4 bases from V and 4 bases from J, the junction contained 8 bases not matched to a gene. CDR3 protein: CAWKIPGTGNQPQHF. The CDR3 DNA reads TGTGCCTGGAAGATCCCCGGGACAGGGAATCAGCCCCAGCATTTT.

This chain uses TRBV6-5 with TRBJ1-2; D is possibly TRBD1 (6 bases). CDR1 and CDR2 (germline): MNHEY, SVGAGI. V was cut by 5 bases and J by 2 bases, with 12 bases left in between. The CDR3 has 14 amino acids. The CDR3 coding sequence is TGTGCCAGCAGTCGCTACAGGGAAAACTATGGCTACACCTTC. This encodes CASSRYRENYGYTF.